Sequencing of this T cell receptor beta chain was carried out in a study of blood T cell repertoires in COVID-19. At the level of the study: PBMCs, B-cell-depleted T cells, or T cells were the source of the cDNA or gDNA that made up the material.

CDR1 and CDR2 (germline): MNHEY, SMNVEV (reference sequence). V gave up 9 bases and J gave up 1 base, with 4 bases separating them. The length of the CDR3 is 12 residues. Methods used by the authors: Estimates of nucleated cell counts were drawn from the amplification of reference gene primers. Assay used: immunoSEQ multiplex PCR; TCRdb lists only in-frame clones, some missing. D and trimming come from the DNA, and the V and J calls and clone size come from that table. In the table there are some 60,000 clones, approximately 91% of which are singletons. This TCR came from a human donor in a cohort sampled during active COVID-19. The chain is built from TRBV27 and TRBJ2-6; no reliable D call. Material: peripheral blood. DNA for the CDR3: TGTGCCAGTACTTCTGGGGCCAACGTCCTGACTTTC. Its translation is CASTSGANVLTF. Complete variable domain (other parts from reference TRBV27 and TRBJ2-6): EAQVTQNPRYLITVTGKKLTVTCSQNMNHEYMSWYRQDPGLGLRQIYYSMNVEVTDKGDVPEGYKVSRKEKRNFPLILESPSPNQTSLYFCASTSGANVLTFGAGSRLTVL.